This TCR beta chain derives from a study of blood T cell repertoires in COVID-19. Study summary: Samples of COVID-19 (acute and convalescent) were obtained from the United States, Italy and Spain.

As processed by the authors: Quantification of nucleated cells was approximated via reference gene primer amplification. Method: immunoSEQ multiplex PCR; TCRdb's copy keeps in-frame clones and lacks some. D and trimming come from the DNA, and the V and J calls and clone size come from that table. This sample has around 130,000 clones, with approximately 89% found just once. CDR1 and CDR2 from the germline V gene are MNHEY and SVGAGI. The CDR3 is made up of 14 amino acids. The trim removed 3 bases at V and 7 bases at J, leaving 7 bases unmatched. Sequencing was done on a sample of peripheral blood. The origin of this receptor is a human donor in a cohort sampled during active COVID-19. This sequence joins TRBV6-5 and TRBJ1-1; 8 bases match TRBD1. CDR3: CASSYLDRVSEAFF. Here the CDR3 DNA reads TGTGCCAGCAGTTATCTGGACAGGGTCAGTGAAGCTTTCTTT.